The 27 T cell receptor beta chains below come from one sample, sequenced in a study of shared clonotypes between healthy human individuals. Assay: immunoSEQ multiplex PCR; the TCRdb copy retains only in-frame clones and omits some. The sample has approximately 1,000,000 clones, around 77% seen once. Sequences were obtained from memory CD4+ T cells from PBMCs. Stated subset: CD45RA-negative fraction. The receptors derive from a man aged 18-30 years in good health. Some clones in this sample may be carry-over from other donors' samples.

The chain has TRBV11-2 and TRBJ2-3, with D hard to call. The germline gives CDR1 SGHAT, CDR2 FQNNGV. The CDR3 length is 16 residues. V lost 1 base, J lost 2 bases, and 13 bases lay in between. The CDR3 DNA reads TGTGCCAGCAGCTTAGGTATTGGGCAGAACACAGATACGCAGTATTTT. Translation: CASSLGIGQNTDTQYF.

The chain has TRBV29-1 and TRBJ1-2, with 8 bases identical to TRBD1. V dropped 5 bases and J dropped 4; count of bases not matched to a gene: 6. Germline CDR1 SQVTM, CDR2 ANQGSEA. The CDR3 has 13 residues. The CDR3 spells CSVRTGGSYGYTF. CDR3 nucleotides: TGCAGCGTTCGTACAGGGGGAAGCTATGGCTACACCTTC.

The chain links TRBV6-1 to TRBJ2-2; 9 positions agree with TRBD1. Trimming cost V 11 bases and J 2 bases; bases outside gene matches: 6. Germline V gives CDR1 MNHNS, CDR2 SASEGT. This CDR3 has 14 amino acids. CDR3 DNA sequence: TGTGCCGCGCGGGACAGGGTAAACACCGGGGAGCTGTTTTTT. It is translated as CAARDRVNTGELFF.

This clone was detected a few times. This rearrangement joins TRBV28 to TRBJ2-6; TRBD1 aligns across 9 bases. This CDR3 comprises 18 residues. The J segment lost 3 bases and the V segment lost 4 bases, leaving 10 bases of the junction unmatched. The V gene's germline CDR1 is MDHEN and CDR2 SYDVKM. CDR3: CASSSGTGIRVGANVLTF. In DNA form, the CDR3 reads TGTGCCAGCAGTTCTGGGACAGGGATACGGGTTGGGGCCAACGTCCTGACTTTC. The whole variable domain, filled in from reference TRBV28 and TRBJ2-6, reads DVKVTQSSRYLVKRTGEKVFLECVQDMDHENMFWYRQDPGLGLRLIYFSYDVKMKEKGDIPEGYSVSREKKERFSLILESASTNQTSMYLCASSSGTGIRVGANVLTFGAGSRLTVL.

This chain joins TRBV7-9 and TRBJ1-1, with D maybe TRBD1 (5 bases). The germline V gene encodes CDR1 SEHNR and CDR2 FQNEAQ (reference sequence). V was pared by 1 base and J by 4 bases, with 10 bases between. This CDR3 spans 14 amino acids. The CDR3 here is CASSLEWGGTEAFF. The DNA of the CDR3 is TGTGCCAGCAGCTTAGAATGGGGGGGCACTGAAGCTTTCTTT. Based on the CDR3 plus reference TRBV7-9 and TRBJ1-1, the full variable domain is DTGVSQNPRHKITKRGQNVTFRCDPISEHNRLYWYRQTLGQGPEFLTYFQNEAQLEKSRLLSDRFSAERPKGSFSTLEIQRTEQGDSAMYLCASSLEWGGTEAFFGQGTRLTVV.

The V and J genes are TRBV5-6 and TRBJ2-7, with 8 bases identical to TRBD1. V lost 3 bases and J lost 4; bases outside the gene matches: 6. The CDR3 has 14 amino acids. From germline, CDR1 is SGHDT and CDR2 YYEEEE. CDR3 region: CASSSRTGRYEQYF. DNA for the CDR3: TGTGCCAGCAGCTCCCGGACAGGGAGGTACGAGCAGTACTTC.

Only a few counts were recorded for this clone. Written as DNA, the CDR3 is TGTGCCAGCAGCGGGGGACTAGCGGGAGCCTCCTACGAGCAGTACTTC. It is translated as CASSGGLAGASYEQYF. This rearrangement joins TRBV5-8 to TRBJ2-7; the match to TRBD2 covers 14 bases. V lost 4 bases, J lost 0 bases, and 3 bases stayed unmatched. Germline V gene lookup returns CDR1 SGHTS and CDR2 YDEGEE. The CDR3 is 16 amino acids.

The V and J genes are TRBV5-1 and TRBJ2-7, with 11 bases lining up with TRBD2. The CDR3 totals 16 residues. V dropped 4 bases and J dropped 0; count of bases not matched to a gene: 6. Looked up from germline, CDR1 is SGHRS and CDR2 is YFSETQ. The CDR3 bases are TGCGCCAGCAGCCCCCGTAGCGGGAGGGCCTCCTACGAGCAGTACTTC. This encodes CASSPRSGRASYEQYF.

The genes are TRBV5-1 and TRBJ1-1; 10 bases align to TRBD1. CDR3 length equals 16 residues. Germline CDR1 SGHRS, CDR2 YFSETQ. V lost 1 base, J lost 1 base, and 4 bases stayed unmatched. CDR3 protein: CASSLPWTGGNTEAFF. Here the CDR3 DNA reads TGCGCCAGCAGCTTGCCTTGGACAGGGGGGAACACTGAAGCTTTCTTT.

This clone came up a few times. This sequence joins TRBV7-9 and TRBJ2-5; D is unclear. V lost 4 bases and J lost 9, with 21 bases in between. The germline CDR1 and CDR2 sequences are SEHNR and FQNEAQ (reference sequence). This CDR3 is 15 amino acids long. The CDR3 loop reads CASSSLETPGLPQYF. The CDR3 bases are TGTGCCAGCAGCTCCCTAGAGACCCCTGGTCTGCCCCAGTACTTC.

This rearrangement joins TRBV29-1 to TRBJ2-3; 14 bases align to TRBD2. Trimming removed 5 bases from V and 0 bases from J; junction bases left unmatched: 10. CDR3 length: 18 amino acids. CDR1 and CDR2 (germline): SQVTM, ANQGSEA. CDR3 in amino acids: CSVCGTSGRELSTDTQYF. In nucleotides, the CDR3 is TGCAGCGTTTGCGGGACTAGCGGGAGAGAGCTAAGCACAGATACGCAGTATTTT.

The rearrangement joins TRBV25-1 to TRBJ1-1, with 7 positions matching TRBD1. CDR1 is MGHDK, CDR2 SYGVNS, per germline. Losses at the gene ends were 6 bases for V and 5 bases for J; bases not matched to a gene: 6. This CDR3 has 13 amino acids. The CDR3 DNA follows: TGTGCCAGCAGAACGACAGGGAGGACTGAAGCTTTCTTT. Translation: CASRTTGRTEAFF.

As to this clone: At one boundary the junction diverges from the germline segment, which might be a read error. The genes are TRBV7-2 and TRBJ1-4; 8 nucleotides align to TRBD1. The CDR3 runs 15 residues. Germline V gene sequence: CDR1 SGHTA, CDR2 FQGNSA. The CDR3 spells CASSPRTGTIEKLFF. In DNA, the CDR3 is TGTGCCAGCAGCCCCCGGACAGGGACTATTGAAAAACTGTTTTTT.

The chain uses TRBV7-9 and TRBJ1-2; no clear D. There are 15 residues in the CDR3. CDR1 is SEHNR, CDR2 FQNEAQ, per germline (reference sequence). Trimming pared 2 bases from V and 3 bases from J, leaving 13 bases between. The CDR3 DNA is TGTGCCAGCAGCTTATCGGACTCCCCCTACTATGGCTACACCTTC. It encodes CASSLSDSPYYGYTF. The full variable domain, completed using reference TRBV7-9 and TRBJ1-2, is DTGVSQNPRHKITKRGQNVTFRCDPISEHNRLYWYRQTLGQGPEFLTYFQNEAQLEKSRLLSDRFSAERPKGSFSTLEIQRTEQGDSAMYLCASSLSDSPYYGYTFGSGTRLTVV.

This clone was seen just once. Other DNA sequences in the same sample also yield this CDR3. CDR3 in DNA: TGCGCCAGCAGCCCAGGACAGGGTGCCTACGAGCAGTACTTC. Translated: CASSPGQGAYEQYF. The chain joins TRBV5-1 to TRBJ2-7; 8 bases line up with TRBD1. The V segment lost 4 bases and the J segment 2 bases; nucleotides outside the gene matches: 5. Per germline, CDR1 SGHRS and CDR2 YFSETQ. The CDR3 covers 14 residues.

This chain uses TRBV28 with TRBJ2-3; 7 positions agree with TRBD1. Trimming at V came to 4 bases and at J to 0 bases, leaving 4 bases not matched to a gene. The germline V gene has CDR1 MDHEN and CDR2 SYDVKM. The CDR3 runs 15 residues. The CDR3 DNA reads as TGTGCCAGCAGTTCACGGGACAGTAGCACAGATACGCAGTATTTT. This codes for CASSSRDSSTDTQYF. Variable domain in full (rest from reference TRBV28 and TRBJ2-3): DVKVTQSSRYLVKRTGEKVFLECVQDMDHENMFWYRQDPGLGLRLIYFSYDVKMKEKGDIPEGYSVSREKKERFSLILESASTNQTSMYLCASSSRDSSTDTQYFGPGTRLTVL.

The chain uses TRBV28 and TRBJ2-7; the D gene could be TRBD1 or TRBD2 (5 bases each). Trimming removed 4 bases from V and 2 bases from J, with 15 bases in between. The CDR3 consists of 15 residues. The V gene's germline CDR1 is MDHEN and CDR2 SYDVKM. The CDR3 nucleotides read TGTGCCAGCAGTTCCGCCGGGACGGTGGCCTACGAGCAGTACTTC. Translating it yields CASSSAGTVAYEQYF.

The rearrangement joins TRBV19 to TRBJ1-3; D remains ambiguous. CDR3 length: 15 amino acids. V gave up 3 bases and J gave up 0 bases, with 9 bases separating them. Germline values: CDR1 LNHDA, CDR2 SQIVND (reference sequence). The CDR3: CASSMPVHSGNTIYF. DNA for the CDR3: TGTGCCAGTAGTATGCCGGTACACTCTGGAAACACCATATATTTT.

This clone has just a few counts. The V call is TRBV28, the J call TRBJ1-1; unclear D gene. Deletions cut 6 bases from V and 1 base from J, with 18 bases between. The germline gives CDR1 MDHEN, CDR2 SYDVKM. This CDR3 region has 16 residues. The CDR3, as DNA: TGTGCCAGCAGCCCCCGCGGCCACCAAGGGAACACTGAAGCTTTCTTT. Protein product: CASSPRGHQGNTEAFF.

The chain uses TRBV28 and TRBJ2-4; 7 nucleotides align to TRBD1. Unmatched junction bases numbered 11, after V lost 6 bases and J lost 6 bases. From germline, CDR1 is MDHEN and CDR2 SYDVKM. The CDR3 contains 15 residues. For the CDR3, the DNA is TGTGCCAGCAGCCTACTTGGACAGGTGATAAACATTCAGTACTTC. This translates into CASSLLGQVINIQYF.

The chain is built from TRBV7-9 and TRBJ2-7, with 9 nucleotides matching TRBD1. V lost 3 bases, J lost 3 bases, and 6 bases stayed unmatched. The length of the CDR3 is 15 residues. CDR1 is SEHNR and CDR2 is FQNEAQ in the germline V gene (reference sequence). CDR3 in DNA: TGTGCCAGCAGCTTCACAGGGGGCTCTGTCTACGAGCAGTACTTC. It translates to CASSFTGGSVYEQYF.

This clone appeared a few times. This chain joins TRBV28 and TRBJ2-5, with 12 bases matching TRBD2. With V trimmed by 3 bases and J by 1 base, 9 bases remained unmatched. The length of the CDR3 is 18 residues. Germline V CDR1 and CDR2: MDHEN, SYDVKM. The DNA of the CDR3 is TGTGCCAGCAGTTTCCCGACCCTGACTAGCGGGGGCCAAGAGACCCAGTACTTC. This translates into CASSFPTLTSGGQETQYF.

This clone was observed a single time. The chain couples TRBV6-6 to TRBJ1-1, with no clear D. Per germline, CDR1 MNHNY and CDR2 SVGAGI (reference sequence). This CDR3 has 12 amino acids. The ends were cut back, 7 bases at V and 0 bases at J, with 6 bases in the middle. CDR3 bases: TGTGCCAGCAAGCGCCTGAACACTGAAGCTTTCTTT. Translated: CASKRLNTEAFF.

This clone was seen more than once but under ten times. DNA for the CDR3: TGTGCCAGTAGTAATCAAAAGGGTGAATATGGCTACACCTTC. The encoded protein is CASSNQKGEYGYTF. V usage is TRBV19 and J usage is TRBJ1-2; no clear D gene. CDR3 size: 14 residues. CDR1 is LNHDA, CDR2 SQIVND, per germline (reference sequence). V shed 4 bases and J shed 5 bases, with 14 bases lying between them.

The J gene is TRBJ2-1, the V gene TRBV18, with 10 bases identical to TRBD2. Trimming removed 3 bases from V and 8 bases from J; junction bases left unmatched: 10. This CDR3 region has 16 residues. Germline CDR1 reads KGHSH; CDR2 reads LQKENI. The CDR3 spells CASSPTIAGGRDEQFF. The CDR3 nucleotides read TGTGCCAGCTCACCTACTATAGCGGGAGGAAGGGATGAGCAGTTCTTC.

Notes on this clone: This specimen includes other DNA sequences encoding the same CDR3. This chain uses TRBV18 with TRBJ1-5, with 12 bases that match TRBD1. This CDR3 is built from 14 residues. Germline CDR1 reads KGHSH; CDR2 reads LQKENI. Unmatched junction bases numbered 3, after V lost 6 bases and J lost 6 bases. The CDR3 loop reads CASSGQGAGQPQHF. In DNA form, the CDR3 reads TGTGCCAGCTCGGGACAGGGGGCTGGTCAGCCCCAGCATTTT.

V and J are TRBV29-1 and TRBJ2-2; 8 positions agree with TRBD1. V lost 7 bases, J lost 8 bases, and 6 bases stayed unmatched. The CDR3 is 12 amino acids. Germline CDR1 is SQVTM and CDR2 is ANQGSEA. The CDR3 protein is CSAGQGGGELFF. As DNA, the CDR3 is TGCAGCGCCGGACAGGGCGGGGGGGAGCTGTTTTTT.